A selection of T cell receptor beta chains follows, all from one sample in a study of T cells after yellow fever vaccination. TCRdb passed the 5' RACE reads through MiXCR, listing each CDR3 protein once. The repertoire consists of 550,000 to 750,000 distinct CDR3 sequences, with approximately 13% occurring once and the leading ten covering 11% to 15%. The sequenced sample was PBMCs, obtained on the day of the yellow fever booster vaccination. The receptors here all came from a man under 40 who received the YFV17D yellow fever vaccine. CDR3s leave out the opening cysteine and the closing phenylalanine or tryptophan.

v_call	j_call	cdr3_length	cdr3_aa
TRBV14	TRBJ1-3	14	ASSQGVRHFGNTIY
TRBV5-6	TRBJ2-3	14	ASSLGVGVVADTQY
TRBV20-1	TRBJ2-1	13	SETAQGRSYNEQF
TRBV3-1	TRBJ2-1	9	ASSLSGPLF
TRBV20-1	TRBJ2-7	11	SATPSGAYEQY
TRBV7-9	TRBJ2-7	12	ASSIREGSYEQY
TRBV6-2/TRBV6-3	TRBJ2-7	13	ASRRPGTIKDEQY
TRBV6-5	TRBJ2-7	13	ASSYAYDVPYEQY
TRBV19	TRBJ2-3	13	ASTESATSTDTQY
TRBV27	TRBJ2-7	10	ASRAGGQKQY
TRBV18	TRBJ1-1	13	ASSPPGGVQTEAF
TRBV12-3/TRBV12-4	TRBJ2-3	16	ALCPGLAGGGGTDTQY
TRBV7-2	TRBJ2-1	11	ASSPGRGGRSF
TRBV10-3	TRBJ2-3	10	AIRGAEDTQY
TRBV29-1	TRBJ1-1	9	SVNDNTEAF
TRBV5-1	TRBJ1-1	13	ASSFTGGSNTEAF
TRBV6-2/TRBV6-3	TRBJ2-7	15	ASSYLGQGAGDLEQY
TRBV6-5	TRBJ2-3	14	ASSSSRQGYTDTQY
TRBV7-9	TRBJ1-4	11	ASTLATNEKLF
TRBV12-3/TRBV12-4	TRBJ1-5	10	ASSSRGQPQH
TRBV5-1	TRBJ1-1	12	ASSSPIGNTEAF
TRBV7-2	TRBJ1-6	13	ASSLAYHSYSPLH
TRBV7-8	TRBJ2-3	13	ASSLVYPGEDTQY
TRBV27	TRBJ2-7	14	ASSAGGGILSYEQY
TRBV19	TRBJ1-5	14	ASSMGTGISNQPQH
TRBV24-1	TRBJ2-7	11	ATSDSGAYEQY
TRBV19	TRBJ2-7	11	ASSMETGYEQY
TRBV20-1	TRBJ2-5	13	SARLGGAFQETQY
TRBV6-2/TRBV6-3	TRBJ2-1	11	ASSRNSYNEQF
TRBV2	TRBJ1-5	10	ASSEVPEPQH
TRBV7-2	TRBJ2-7	12	ASSLASRSYEQY
TRBV15	TRBJ2-7	12	ATTRGGGPYEQY
TRBV5-1	TRBJ2-5	14	ASSPGIDTVEETQY
TRBV7-2	TRBJ2-3	13	ASSFTGVTTDTQC
TRBV7-2	TRBJ2-1	13	ASKGRSHSTNEQF
TRBV20-1	TRBJ2-7	9	SARQVYEQY
TRBV11-2	TRBJ2-6	16	ASSFEPVAGTGANVLT
TRBV9	TRBJ2-1	15	ASSVEGGGLRGNEQF
TRBV12-3/TRBV12-4	TRBJ2-3	15	ASSGRRGLAGVDTQY
TRBV2	TRBJ2-4	14	ASSEATGAAKNIQY
TRBV29-1	TRBJ2-5	12	SVAQGRGGETQY
TRBV10-3	TRBJ1-2	9	AISENYGYT
TRBV27	TRBJ1-6	12	ASKRTGENSPLH
TRBV9	TRBJ2-3	12	ASSAKREGDTQY
TRBV7-9	TRBJ2-2	13	ASSLGLDATGELF
TRBV5-4	TRBJ2-5	9	ASFVGGAQY
TRBV29-1	TRBJ2-3	10	SDGKGTDTQY
TRBV24-1	TRBJ2-7	13	ATSDLLNIPYEQY
TRBV15	TRBJ2-7	14	ATSRDRRVGTYEQY
TRBV5-8	TRBJ2-2	13	ASSSGRGVAGELF
TRBV5-1	TRBJ1-2	13	ASSSGGDRGYGYT
TRBV7-6	TRBJ2-2	13	ASGGLAANTGELF
TRBV18	TRBJ1-1	14	ASSPIHQGLNTEAF
TRBV12-3/TRBV12-4	TRBJ2-2	13	ASSSGTDNTGELF
TRBV21-1	TRBJ2-1	13	ASSKTSGITYEQF
TRBV20-1	TRBJ2-2	13	SASGRMPNTGELF
TRBV12-3/TRBV12-4	TRBJ1-4	12	ASSWAGGREKLF
TRBV5-1	TRBJ2-1	12	ASSLEETGNEQF